This T cell receptor beta chain was found in a study of cytomegalovirus exposure and HLA in healthy donors (TCRdb year 2017). At the level of the whole study: According to a later analysis, one platform produced both the 100 to 150 validation repertoires and the 730 or so repertoires of the first cohort. The study combined high-throughput TCR immunosequencing, statistical association of individual TCRs with disease status, and machine learning to predict cytomegalovirus infection status. The study was designed to test whether signatures of past pathogen exposure could be identified by cataloging public T cell receptors. Besides the first cohort of 550 to 750 subjects, a separate validation cohort made up of about 120 different subjects was used.

Overall results and qualifications from the work: It was suggested by the authors that the approach could potentially be generalized to other disease states and immunological phenotypes. A total of 164 TCR beta chains were listed by the study as associated with cytomegalovirus. In vitro tests confirmed that a few of the cytomegalovirus-associated TCR beta chains recognize cytomegalovirus antigens. The classifier was reported to diagnose cytomegalovirus status with high specificity and sensitivity in both the original cohort and the validation cohort. While some public TCRs were present in many individuals, most TCR sequences turned up only very rarely across donors. The validation cohort had no HLA typing available for a later analysis, so co-occurrence within that cohort was assessed over all 130 or so repertoires. Of the cluster scores, approximately 94% were above 0 in a later analysis, which found that TCRs clustered in the first cohort also tended to co-occur in the roughly 130 validation repertoires.

Library prep was done by the immunoSEQ multiplex PCR assay. Per the authors' processing: A statistical classification framework was developed to diagnose cytomegalovirus status using the catalog of TCR beta chain sequences. The clones in this table, taken by TCRdb from immuneACCESS, are in-frame only. Not every clone is retained; where verified, under half of the shortfall comes from an unresolved V gene, and the cause of the rest is unknown. V and J calls and clone size come straight from that table; D and trimming were deduced from the DNA. The sample records over 200,000 clones, around 88% of which are singletons. About 2.7% of the sample is held by the ten biggest clonotypes. V lost 2 bases and J lost 6 bases, and the count of bases not matched to a germline gene is 4. The germline V gene sets CDR1 to MNHEY and CDR2 to SVGAGI. Taken from cysteine to phenylalanine, the CDR3 has 14 residues. Only the CDR3 DNA stays, 42 bases, in frame from base 1.

Separate from the approximately 670-subject first cohort, the validation cohort of roughly 120 subjects was the group to which the donors belonged. Worth noting for this clone: There is no known antigen for this receptor. No quality values exist for individual bases; no much larger clone is one base distant.

This clonotype was obtained from a woman aged 18-29 years in good health and CMV-seronegative. The chain is made from TRBV6-5 and TRBJ2-1; 7 bases in the middle match TRBD2. Sequencing was performed on PBMCs. The DNA sequence is TGTGCCAGCAGTTACCTCCGGACTAGCAATGAGCAGTTCTTC. Its product reads: CASSYLRTSNEQFF.